This is a list of T cell receptor beta chains from one sample in a study of blood T cell repertoires in COVID-19. The method was immunoSEQ multiplex PCR; TCRdb's version includes in-frame clones alone and lacks a portion of them. The sample lists 79,000 or so clones; approximately 86% were seen once. Sequencing was performed on peripheral blood. The receptors stem from a human donor in a cohort sampled during active COVID-19. Both conserved end residues are part of each CDR3. Fields, in order: V gene, J gene, clone size, D gene, CDR3 protein, CDR3 DNA. The D gene is left open where the match is weak. Size tells how often a clone was seen (once, few, many) or the class of an expanded clone, and some rows leave it out.

TRBV29-1	TRBJ1-2	NA	NA	CSVDPGWDYGYTF	TGCAGCGTTGATCCCGGGTGGGACTATGGCTACACCTTC
TRBV6-6	TRBJ1-1	NA	NA	CALGLGTEAFF	TGTGCGTTGGGGCTGGGAACTGAAGCTTTCTTT
TRBV18	TRBJ2-2	NA	TRBD1	CASSLSDRFTGELFF	TGTGCCAGCTCGCTCTCGGACAGGTTCACCGGGGAGCTGTTTTTT
TRBV21-1	TRBJ2-5	NA	NA	CASSKAVIGGTGVWVETQYF	TGTGCCAGCAGCAAAGCGGTGATTGGGGGGACAGGGGTGTGGGTTGAGACCCAGTACTTC
TRBV5-6	TRBJ2-5	NA	TRBD1	CASSPGQGASETQYF	TGTGCCAGCAGCCCGGGACAGGGGGCATCAGAGACCCAGTACTTC
TRBV27	TRBJ2-7	once	NA	CASSLFGGLTYEQYF	TGTGCCAGCAGTTTATTCGGCGGTCTTACCTACGAGCAGTACTTC
TRBV4-1	TRBJ1-6	NA	NA	CASSQENQLQTVYNSPLHF	TGCGCCAGCAGCCAAGAAAATCAGCTGCAGACTGTCTATAATTCACCCCTCCACTTT
TRBV19	TRBJ2-7	NA	TRBD1	CASSIGGQGYYEQYF	TGTGCCAGTAGTATAGGGGGACAGGGTTACTACGAGCAGTACTTC
TRBV3-1/TRBV3-2	TRBJ1-4	NA	NA	CATSNRAEEKLFF	TGTGCCACCTCGAACAGGGCCGAGGAAAAACTGTTTTTT
TRBV5-1	TRBJ2-2	NA	TRBD2	CASSRDGGTGELFF	TGCGCCAGCAGCCGGGACGGGGGGACCGGGGAGCTGTTTTTT
TRBV2	TRBJ1-2	NA	NA	CASSPDRNYGYTF	TGTGCCAGCAGTCCAGACAGGAACTATGGCTACACCTTC
TRBV7-2	TRBJ2-5	NA	NA	CASSLDGRAWETQYF	TGTGCCAGCAGCTTAGACGGGAGAGCGTGGGAGACCCAGTACTTC
TRBV5-5	TRBJ1-1	NA	TRBD1	CASSWGTGLNTEAFF	TGTGCCAGCAGCTGGGGGACAGGGTTGAACACTGAAGCTTTCTTT
TRBV30	TRBJ2-7	NA	NA	CAWAPSAYEQYF	TGTGCCTGGGCCCCTTCGGCCTACGAGCAGTACTTC
TRBV9	TRBJ2-1	NA	NA	CASSVDPRYNEQFF	TGTGCCAGCAGCGTAGACCCCAGATACAATGAGCAGTTCTTC
TRBV15	TRBJ1-2	NA	TRBD1	CATLKRTGKGYTF	TGTGCCACCCTGAAAAGGACAGGGAAAGGCTACACCTTC
TRBV30	TRBJ1-3	NA	NA	CAWSSGTTISGNTIYF	TGTGCCTGGTCATCCGGGACAACCATCTCTGGAAACACCATATATTTT
TRBV28	TRBJ2-1	NA	NA	CASSSGFYNEQFF	TGTGCCAGCAGTTCGGGATTTTACAATGAGCAGTTCTTC
TRBV24-1	TRBJ1-2	NA	TRBD1	CATSDPTGGNLYGYTF	TGTGCCACCAGTGATCCTACAGGGGGTAACCTCTATGGCTACACCTTC
TRBV2	TRBJ2-5	NA	TRBD2	CASSKESGGVKVTQYF	TGTGCCAGCAGTAAAGAAAGCGGGGGGGTCAAGGTAACCCAGTACTTC
TRBV11-3	TRBJ2-3	NA	TRBD1	CASSRPGQGSTDTQYF	TGTGCCAGCAGCCGACCGGGACAGGGAAGCACAGATACGCAGTATTTT
TRBV30	TRBJ1-4	NA	TRBD1	CAWSYTGVGEKLFF	TGTGCCTGGAGTTATACAGGGGTTGGGGAAAAACTGTTTTTT
TRBV27	TRBJ2-1	NA	TRBD1	CASSWPGQGKHEQFF	TGTGCCAGCAGTTGGCCCGGACAGGGAAAACATGAGCAGTTCTTC
TRBV19	TRBJ2-7	NA	TRBD2	CASSSGGNYEQYF	TGTGCCAGTAGTTCGGGGGGAAACTACGAGCAGTACTTC
TRBV5-5	TRBJ2-7	NA	TRBD1	CASSRDRGREQYF	TGTGCCAGCAGCCGGGACAGGGGGAGGGAGCAGTACTTC
TRBV9	TRBJ2-1	few	TRBD2	CASSGVAGYNEQFF	TGTGCCAGCAGCGGTGTAGCGGGGTACAATGAGCAGTTCTTC
TRBV10-3	TRBJ2-3	few	NA	CAIRVVSAVGGASTDTQYF	TGTGCCATCAGGGTGGTATCGGCCGTGGGCGGGGCCAGCACAGATACGCAGTATTTT
TRBV12-3/TRBV12-4	TRBJ2-3	NA	NA	CASSELETDTQYF	TGTGCCAGCAGTGAACTAGAAACAGATACGCAGTATTTT
TRBV6-4	TRBJ2-2	NA	NA	CASSEFQGSPGELFF	TGTGCCAGCAGTGAGTTTCAGGGAAGCCCCGGGGAGCTGTTTTTT
TRBV18	TRBJ2-3	NA	NA	CASSPTITDTQYF	TGTGCCAGCTCCCCTACCATCACAGATACGCAGTATTTT
TRBV18	TRBJ2-7	NA	NA	CASSPDTSYEQYF	TGTGCCAGCTCACCGGACACTTCCTACGAGCAGTACTTC
TRBV7-2	TRBJ2-5	NA	NA	CASSFGVQETQYF	TGTGCCAGCAGCTTCGGGGTCCAAGAGACCCAGTACTTC
TRBV2	TRBJ1-2	NA	TRBD1	CARAASEGQSNYGYTF	TGTGCCAGAGCGGCGTCGGAGGGACAGTCAAACTATGGCTACACCTTC
TRBV5-5	TRBJ1-2	NA	NA	CASSLGGLSSYGYTF	TGTGCCAGCAGCTTGGGGGGGCTGTCCTCCTATGGCTACACCTTC
TRBV5-5	TRBJ1-3	NA	TRBD1	CASSLAPGTDAGNTIYF	TGTGCCAGCAGCTTGGCGCCCGGGACAGATGCCGGAAACACCATATATTTT
TRBV11-2	TRBJ2-7	NA	TRBD1	CASSSAGTGTEQYF	TGTGCCAGCAGCTCCGCCGGGACAGGGACCGAGCAGTACTTC
TRBV5-1	TRBJ2-4	NA	NA	CASSLAQTGLAKNIQYF	TGCGCCAGCAGCTTGGCCCAGACAGGACTAGCCAAAAACATTCAGTACTTC
TRBV10-1	TRBJ1-1	NA	NA	CASSRQVNTEAFF	TGCGCCAGCAGCAGACAGGTTAACACTGAAGCTTTCTTT
TRBV12-3/TRBV12-4	TRBJ1-5	once	NA	CASSQGGQPQHF	TGTGCCAGCAGCCAGGGTGGTCAGCCCCAGCATTTT
TRBV5-1	TRBJ1-1	few	NA	CASSLYGRQNTEAFF	TGCGCCAGCAGCTTGTACGGTAGACAAAACACTGAAGCTTTCTTT
TRBV11-2	TRBJ2-5	NA	TRBD2	CASSQSAGARETQYF	TGTGCCAGCAGCCAAAGTGCGGGAGCTCGAGAGACCCAGTACTTC
TRBV3-1/TRBV3-2	TRBJ2-2	NA	NA	CASSQDVGVNGELFF	TGTGCCAGCAGCCAAGATGTAGGGGTGAACGGGGAGCTGTTTTTT